This record looks at one T cell receptor (beta chain) sequence and its context. The CDR3 covers 15 residues. CDR1 and CDR2 (germline): KGHSH, LQKENI. V lost 1 base and J lost 0, with 8 bases in between. Authors' data handling: Amplification with reference gene primers provided the estimates of nucleated cell counts. The repertoire was sequenced with immunoSEQ multiplex PCR; TCRdb's copy has only in-frame clones and lacks some. V, J and clone size were drawn from that table, and D and trimming were deduced from the DNA. The sample holds over 150,000 clones, almost 85% seen once. This entry belongs to a study of blood T cell repertoires in COVID-19. Study-wide background: COVID-19 samples collected from the United States, Italy and Spain covered acute and convalescent phases. T cells, B-cell-depleted T cells, or PBMCs supplied cDNA or gDNA.

The sequence derives from a woman of 80 years or more with COVID-19, enrolled during active disease. The chain combines TRBV18 with TRBJ2-3; unclear D gene. The sequencing input was peripheral blood. CDR3 nucleotides: TGTGCCAGCTCACCACAAAAAACTAGCACAGATACGCAGTATTTT. Its translation is CASSPQKTSTDTQYF. The entire variable domain, with the rest obtained from reference TRBV18 and TRBJ2-3, is as follows: NAGVMQNPRHLVRRRGQEARLRCSPMKGHSHVYWYRQLPEEGLKFMVYLQKENIIDESGMPKERFSAEFPKEGPSILRIQQVVRGDSAAYFCASSPQKTSTDTQYFGPGTRLTVL.